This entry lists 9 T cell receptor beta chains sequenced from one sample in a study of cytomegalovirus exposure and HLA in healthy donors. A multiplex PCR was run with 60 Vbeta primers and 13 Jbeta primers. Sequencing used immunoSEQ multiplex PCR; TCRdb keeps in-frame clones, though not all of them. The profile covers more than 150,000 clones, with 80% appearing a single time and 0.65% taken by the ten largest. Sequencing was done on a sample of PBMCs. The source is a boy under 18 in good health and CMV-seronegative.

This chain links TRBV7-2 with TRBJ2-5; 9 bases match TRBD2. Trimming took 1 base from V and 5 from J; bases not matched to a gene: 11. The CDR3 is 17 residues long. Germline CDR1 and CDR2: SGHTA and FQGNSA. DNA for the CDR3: TGTGCCAGCAGCTTAGTAACCCCGGGACTAGCATGGGAGACCCAGTACTTC. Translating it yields CASSLVTPGLAWETQYF.

CDR3 sequence: CASSDHSNTGELFF. DNA for the CDR3: TGTGCCAGCAGCGACCACTCGAACACCGGGGAGCTGTTTTTT. This sequence joins TRBV9 and TRBJ2-2; D uncertain. The germline V and J ends were trimmed by 3 bases and 0 bases, with 6 bases remaining between them. CDR3 length: 14 residues. Germline CDR1 reads SGDLS; CDR2 reads YYNGEE. The whole variable domain, remainder taken from reference TRBV9 and TRBJ2-2, is DSGVTQTPKHLITATGQRVTLRCSPRSGDLSVYWYQQSLDQGLQFLIQYYNGEERAKGNILERFSAQQFPDLHSELNLSSLELGDSALYFCASSDHSNTGELFFGEGSRLTVL.

The CDR3 DNA reads TGTGCCAGCAGTTACTCCGCCCGAGATGAAAAACTGTTTTTT. It is translated as CASSYSARDEKLFF. The J gene is TRBJ1-4, the V gene TRBV6-5; no definite D call. Germline values: CDR1 MNHEY, CDR2 SVGAGI. Trimming took off 0 bases at V and 6 bases at J, with 8 bases between the two ends. CDR3 length: 14 residues.

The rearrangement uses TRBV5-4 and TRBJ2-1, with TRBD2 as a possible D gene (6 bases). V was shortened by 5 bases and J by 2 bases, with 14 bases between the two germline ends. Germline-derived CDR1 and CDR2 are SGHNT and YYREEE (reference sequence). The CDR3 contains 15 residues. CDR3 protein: CASSHGSGAYNEQFF. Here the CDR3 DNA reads TGTGCCAGCAGTCACGGGAGTGGGGCCTACAATGAGCAGTTCTTC.

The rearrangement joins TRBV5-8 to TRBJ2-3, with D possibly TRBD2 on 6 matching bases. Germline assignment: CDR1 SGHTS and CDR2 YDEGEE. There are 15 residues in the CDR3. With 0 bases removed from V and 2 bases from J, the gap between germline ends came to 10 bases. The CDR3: CASSLEGLPTDTQYF. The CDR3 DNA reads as TGTGCCAGCAGCTTGGAGGGACTCCCCACAGATACGCAGTATTTT.

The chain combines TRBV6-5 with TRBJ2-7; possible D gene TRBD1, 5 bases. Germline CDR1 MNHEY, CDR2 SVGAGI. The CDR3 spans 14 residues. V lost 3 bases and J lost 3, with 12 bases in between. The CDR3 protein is CASSYGQGYYEQYF. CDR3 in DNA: TGTGCCAGCAGTTATGGGCAGGGATACTACGAGCAGTACTTC.

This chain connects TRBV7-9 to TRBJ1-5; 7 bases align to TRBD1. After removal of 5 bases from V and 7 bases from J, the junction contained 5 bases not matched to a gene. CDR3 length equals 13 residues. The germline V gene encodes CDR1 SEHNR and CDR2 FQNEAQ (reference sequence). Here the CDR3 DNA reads TGTGCCAGCAGCCTGCAGGGGGACCAGCCCCAGCATTTT. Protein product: CASSLQGDQPQHF.

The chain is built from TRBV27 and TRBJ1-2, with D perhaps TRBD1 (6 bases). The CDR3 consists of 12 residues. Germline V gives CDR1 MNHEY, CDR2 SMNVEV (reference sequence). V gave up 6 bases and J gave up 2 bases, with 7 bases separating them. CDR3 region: CASSTGNYGYTF. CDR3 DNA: TGTGCCAGCAGCACAGGGAACTATGGCTACACCTTC.

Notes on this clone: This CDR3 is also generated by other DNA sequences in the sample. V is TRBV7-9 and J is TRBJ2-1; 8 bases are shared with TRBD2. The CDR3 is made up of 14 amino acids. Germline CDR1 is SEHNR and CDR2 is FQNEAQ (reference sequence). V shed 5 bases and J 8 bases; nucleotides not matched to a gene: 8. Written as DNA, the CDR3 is TGTGCCAGCAGCCCGGGGGGGCCTGTAGATGAGCAGTTCTTC. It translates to CASSPGGPVDEQFF. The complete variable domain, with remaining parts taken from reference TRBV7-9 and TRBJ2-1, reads DTGVSQNPRHKITKRGQNVTFRCDPISEHNRLYWYRQTLGQGPEFLTYFQNEAQLEKSRLLSDRFSAERPKGSFSTLEIQRTEQGDSAMYLCASSPGGPVDEQFFGPGTRLTVL.